Reported below is one TCR beta chain. As yet, its antigen is unknown. This entry is derived from a study of Ad26.COV2.S vaccination and SARS-CoV-2 variants. Study-level results: Possibly, TCR breadth and depth analyses underestimated total T cell responses. Post-vaccination spike-specific CD8+ and CD4+ T cell responses reportedly had substantial breadth.

As to treatment: about 20 received Ad26.COV2.S at low or high dose, single or two shots; about 5 received placebo; per-sample allocation not given. After the first vaccine or placebo injection, samples were drawn on day 63. Boston provided a donor who was an adult aged 18-55 years. Measured with immunoSEQ multiplex PCR; TCRdb has only the in-frame clones, and not every one. The table records approximately 410,000 clones, 92% of them present only once. There are 15 residues in the CDR3. V lost 1 base and J lost 3, with 10 bases in between. Germline V gene sequence: CDR1 SGHVS, CDR2 FNYEAQ. This TCR came from a person aged 18-65 years who received the Ad26.COV2.S COVID-19 vaccine or a placebo. The sequencing used peripheral blood, collected in a trial of Ad26.COV2.S vaccine versus placebo. This chain joins TRBV7-6 and TRBJ1-5; the D gene is possibly TRBD1 (5 bases). The CDR3 region has the DNA TGTGCCAGCAGCTTAGGTACAGGACCCAATCAGCCCCAGCATTTT. It codes for CASSLGTGPNQPQHF. The whole variable domain, remainder taken from reference TRBV7-6 and TRBJ1-5, is GAGVSQSPRYKVTKRGQDVALRCDPISGHVSLYWYRQALGQGPEFLTYFNYEAQQDKSGLPNDRFSAERPEGSISTLTIQRTEQRDSAMYRCASSLGTGPNQPQHFGDGTRLSIL.